Described below is a single T cell receptor (beta chain) sequence and its context. Assay: immunoSEQ multiplex PCR; the TCRdb copy retains only in-frame clones and omits some. The sample consists of under 50,000 clones, around nine tenths of them appearing once. This sample is part of a study of T cell changes during pregnancy in multiple sclerosis. The CDR3 has 18 residues. Germline CDR1 is LGHNA and CDR2 is YNFKEQ. Unmatched junction bases numbered 8, after V lost 0 bases and J lost 0 bases. The clonotype was recovered from a female donor with multiple sclerosis, enrolled in a pregnancy study. The genes are TRBV4-2 and TRBJ2-7; 10 bases agree with TRBD2. Sequenced here: CD4+ T cells from peripheral blood mononuclear cells, sampled in the first trimester of pregnancy. CDR3 nucleotide sequence: TGTGCCAGCAGCCAAGACCTTCGGACTAGCGGTTTCTCCTACGAGCAGTACTTC. Translation gives CASSQDLRTSGFSYEQYF.